Listed below are T cell receptor beta chains from one sample, sequenced in a study of CD4 T cells in relation to SARS-CoV-2 and coronaviruses. Their antigens are not known. Profiling relied on immunoSEQ multiplex PCR, and the TCRdb table lists in-frame clones only, not all of them. The data contain about 23,000 clones, around 70% of them singletons. Sequencing used CD4+ T cells from PBMCs, cultured in vitro. Receptor source: a human donor in good health. CDR3s include the opening cysteine and the closing phenylalanine or tryptophan. Each record gives: V gene, D gene, clone size, J gene, CDR3 protein, CDR3 DNA. D genes are given only for firm matches. Some rows have no size entry. The others give once, few or many, or a class for an expanded clone.

v_call: TRBV2; d_call: .; clone_size: once; j_call: TRBJ1-2; cdr3_aa: CASDNTGNYGYTF; cdr3_nt: TGTGCCAGCGACAACACAGGGAACTATGGCTACACCTTC
v_call: TRBV30; d_call: .; clone_size: .; j_call: TRBJ1-4; cdr3_aa: CAWSTNEKLFF; cdr3_nt: TGTGCCTGGTCAACTAATGAAAAACTGTTTTTT
v_call: TRBV2; d_call: TRBD2; clone_size: .; j_call: TRBJ2-1; cdr3_aa: CASSELAGELNEQFF; cdr3_nt: TGTGCCAGCAGTGAATTAGCGGGAGAATTGAATGAGCAGTTCTTC
v_call: TRBV7-2; d_call: TRBD1; clone_size: .; j_call: TRBJ1-5; cdr3_aa: CASSQQTGGQPQHF; cdr3_nt: TGTGCCAGCAGCCAGCAGACAGGGGGTCAGCCCCAGCATTTT
v_call: TRBV3-1/TRBV3-2; d_call: TRBD2; clone_size: .; j_call: TRBJ2-3; cdr3_aa: CASSGGGIDTQYF; cdr3_nt: TGTGCCAGCAGTGGGGGGGGGATAGATACGCAGTATTTT
v_call: TRBV18; d_call: .; clone_size: .; j_call: TRBJ1-4; cdr3_aa: CASSPRRGPNEKLFF; cdr3_nt: TGTGCCAGCTCACCACGGCGCGGCCCTAATGAAAAACTGTTTTTT
v_call: TRBV30; d_call: .; clone_size: .; j_call: TRBJ2-7; cdr3_aa: CAWNPQGVEQYF; cdr3_nt: TGTGCCTGGAACCCACAGGGAGTCGAGCAGTACTTC
v_call: TRBV2; d_call: .; clone_size: few; j_call: TRBJ2-2; cdr3_aa: CASSETQISGELFF; cdr3_nt: TGTGCCAGCAGTGAAACCCAAATTTCAGGGGAGCTGTTTTTT
v_call: TRBV7-2; d_call: TRBD2; clone_size: .; j_call: TRBJ2-3; cdr3_aa: CASSLVGSGTGDTQYF; cdr3_nt: TGTGCCAGCAGCTTAGTCGGTAGCGGGACGGGAGATACGCAGTATTTT
v_call: TRBV11-1; d_call: .; clone_size: once; j_call: TRBJ2-7; cdr3_aa: CASSVDLMAYEQYF; cdr3_nt: TGTGCCAGCAGCGTTGACCTGATGGCCTACGAGCAGTACTTC
v_call: TRBV6-5; d_call: .; clone_size: .; j_call: TRBJ2-1; cdr3_aa: CASRLPGSEQFF; cdr3_nt: TGTGCCAGCCGACTACCAGGCAGTGAGCAGTTCTTC
v_call: TRBV9; d_call: .; clone_size: .; j_call: TRBJ2-5; cdr3_aa: CASSSHRVGETQYF; cdr3_nt: TGTGCCAGCAGCTCTCATAGGGTTGGTGAGACCCAGTACTTC
v_call: TRBV7-3; d_call: TRBD1; clone_size: .; j_call: TRBJ1-1; cdr3_aa: CASSWDREGEAFF; cdr3_nt: TGTGCCAGCAGCTGGGACAGGGAGGGTGAAGCTTTCTTT
v_call: TRBV27; d_call: .; clone_size: .; j_call: TRBJ2-2; cdr3_aa: CASWPAGPRGTGELFF; cdr3_nt: TGTGCCTCATGGCCCGCGGGGCCAAGGGGCACCGGGGAGCTGTTTTTT
v_call: TRBV27; d_call: .; clone_size: once; j_call: TRBJ2-1; cdr3_aa: CASSFGRLNSYNEQFF; cdr3_nt: TGTGCCAGCAGTTTTGGGCGGCTTAACTCCTACAATGAGCAGTTCTTC